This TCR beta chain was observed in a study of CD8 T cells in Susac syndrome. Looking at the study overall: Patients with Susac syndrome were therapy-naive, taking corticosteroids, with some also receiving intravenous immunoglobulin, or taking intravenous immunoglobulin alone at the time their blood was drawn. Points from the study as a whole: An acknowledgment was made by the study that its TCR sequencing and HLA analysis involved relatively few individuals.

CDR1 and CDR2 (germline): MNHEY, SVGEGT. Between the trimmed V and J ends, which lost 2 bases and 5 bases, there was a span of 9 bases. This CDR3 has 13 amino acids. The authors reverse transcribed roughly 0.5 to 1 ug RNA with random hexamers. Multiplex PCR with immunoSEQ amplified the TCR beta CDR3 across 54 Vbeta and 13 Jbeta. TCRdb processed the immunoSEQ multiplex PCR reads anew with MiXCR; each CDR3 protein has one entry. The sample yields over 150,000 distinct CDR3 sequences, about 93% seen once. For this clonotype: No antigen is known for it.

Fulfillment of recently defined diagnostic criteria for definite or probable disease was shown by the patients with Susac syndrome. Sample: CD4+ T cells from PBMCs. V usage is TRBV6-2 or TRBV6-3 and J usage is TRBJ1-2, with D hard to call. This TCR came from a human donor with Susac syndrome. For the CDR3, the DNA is TGTGCCAGCAGTTACGAGAGGGAGTATGGCTACACCTTC. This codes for CASSYEREYGYTF.